This entry lists 27 T cell receptor beta chains sequenced from one sample in a study of blood T cell repertoires in COVID-19. Data came from immunoSEQ multiplex PCR; TCRdb stores just in-frame clones and leaves some out. The sample carries 50,000 to 75,000 clones, 90% to 95% recorded once. The source material was peripheral blood. Receptor source: a man between 65 and 85 years old with active COVID-19.

The V gene is TRBV7-9, the J gene TRBJ1-2; D is possibly TRBD1 (6 bases). This CDR3 contains 12 residues. V was shortened by 5 bases and J by 8 bases, with 12 bases between the two germline ends. Germline V lookup: CDR1 SEHNR, CDR2 FQNEAQ (reference sequence). The CDR3 nucleotides read TGTGCCAGCAGCCCCGGACAGTCGGGCTACACCTTC. Protein: CASSPGQSGYTF.

V and J are TRBV24-1 and TRBJ1-3, with 8 bases aligning to TRBD1. V dropped 7 bases and J dropped 7; count of bases not matched to a gene: 5. Germline V gene sequence: CDR1 KGHDR, CDR2 SFDVKD. The CDR3 sequence is 13 residues long. The DNA for the CDR3 is TGTGCCACCAGCTACAGGGGGTATAACACCATATATTTT. This codes for CATSYRGYNTIYF.

The rearrangement uses TRBV4-1 and TRBJ1-1; D ambiguous. This CDR3 spans 15 amino acids. Germline V CDR1 and CDR2: MGHRA, YSYEKL. Trimming pared 4 bases from V and 3 bases from J, leaving 15 bases between. This CDR3 reads CASSLAYRVDTEAFF. CDR3 DNA: TGCGCCAGCAGCCTCGCCTATCGGGTAGACACTGAAGCTTTCTTT.

The chain has TRBV6-2 or TRBV6-3 and TRBJ2-2, with 9 positions matching TRBD2. Germline V gives CDR1 MNHEY, CDR2 SVGEGT. V shed 5 bases and J 0 bases; nucleotides not matched to a gene: 1. The CDR3 spans 15 residues. CDR3 in amino acids: CASSSGGPNTGELFF. The CDR3 nucleotides are TGTGCCAGCAGTAGCGGGGGGCCGAACACCGGGGAGCTGTTTTTT.

The J gene is TRBJ2-2, the V gene TRBV4-1; 7 nucleotides align to TRBD1. The CDR3 runs to 17 residues. Germline CDR1 is MGHRA and CDR2 is YSYEKL. The trim removed 0 bases at V and 2 bases at J, leaving 6 bases unmatched. The CDR3 coding sequence is TGCGCCAGCAGCCAAGATGCAGGGACAGCCAACACCGGGGAGCTGTTTTTT. This translates into CASSQDAGTANTGELFF.

This rearrangement joins TRBV11-2 to TRBJ2-7; D gene uncertain. V was cut by 3 bases and J by 3 bases, with 9 bases left in between. The CDR3 extends over 13 amino acids. The V gene's germline CDR1 is SGHAT and CDR2 FQNNGV. CDR3 sequence (DNA): TGTGCCAGCAGCTTCCCTAGTGACTACGAGCAGTACTTC. This sequence encodes CASSFPSDYEQYF.

This chain links TRBV6-5 with TRBJ2-7; 9 bases match TRBD1. Germline-derived CDR1 and CDR2 are MNHEY and SVGAGI. CDR3 size: 15 residues. The junction had 12 bases not matched to a gene; V was cut back by 6 bases and J by 6 bases. The CDR3 nucleotides are TGTGCCAGCAGCTCCGGGACAGGGTTTTCTGTCGAGCAGTACTTC. It translates to CASSSGTGFSVEQYF.

This clone has a single count. This sequence joins TRBV4-1 and TRBJ1-5; D call uncertain. There are 17 residues in the CDR3. The germline CDR1 and CDR2 sequences are MGHRA and YSYEKL. V was shortened by 0 bases and J by 0 bases, with 12 bases between the two germline ends. The CDR3 here is CASSQEVRVDSNQPQHF. In nucleotides, the CDR3 is TGCGCCAGCAGCCAAGAGGTGAGGGTTGATAGCAATCAGCCCCAGCATTTT.

The DNA of the CDR3 is TGTGCCAGCAGCGCCCCGGGACAGGGGGTTTCAGATACGCAGTATTTT. Protein: CASSAPGQGVSDTQYF. The chain combines TRBV21-1 with TRBJ2-3; the D call in the table, TRBD1, was not verified against the DNA. TRBV21-1 represents a pseudogene. The CDR3 has 16 residues.

The V call is TRBV5-4, the J call TRBJ2-7, with 8 bases matching TRBD1. The CDR3 is made up of 14 amino acids. Germline V gene data show CDR1 as SGHNT and CDR2 as YYREEE (reference sequence). With V trimmed by 4 bases and J by 4 bases, 7 bases remained unmatched. The CDR3 DNA follows: TGTGCCAGCAGCAAAGGACAGGGAATTTACGAGCAGTACGTC. Residues: CASSKGQGIYEQYV.

The chain links TRBV5-5 to TRBJ2-7, with D possibly being TRBD1 (6 bases). The CDR3 loop spans 12 amino acids. V lost 4 bases to trimming and J lost 5 bases, with 10 bases between them. CDR1 is SGHKS and CDR2 is YYEKEE in the germline V gene (reference sequence). The CDR3 region has the DNA TGTGCCAGCAGCAAACAGGGAAACGAGCAGTACTTC. It codes for CASSKQGNEQYF.

V is TRBV7-2 and J is TRBJ1-3; D remains unclear. Trimming took off 1 base at V and 3 bases at J, with 22 bases between the two ends. CDR1 is SGHTA, CDR2 FQGNSA, per germline. The CDR3 is made up of 19 amino acids. CDR3 nucleotide sequence: TGTGCCAGCAGCTTAGACCTTTTTGCGGGAGGGCATGATGGAAACACCATATATTTT. Translated: CASSLDLFAGGHDGNTIYF.

CDR3 sequence: CASSDRLGAATDTQYF. In DNA, the CDR3 is TGTGCCAGCAGCGACCGATTGGGAGCGGCCACAGATACGCAGTATTTT. This sequence joins TRBV3-1 (or the pseudogene TRBV3-2) and TRBJ2-3, with D maybe TRBD2 (5 bases). CDR3 length: 16 residues. Germline loops: CDR1 LGHDT, CDR2 YNNKEL (reference sequence). Between the trimmed V and J ends, which lost 5 bases and 2 bases, there was a span of 17 bases.

This chain joins TRBV5-5 and TRBJ1-2; 8 bases match TRBD1. With V trimmed by 0 bases and J by 4 bases, 2 bases remained unmatched. Germline CDR1 is SGHKS and CDR2 is YYEKEE (reference sequence). The CDR3 totals 14 residues. CDR3 DNA sequence: TGTGCCAGCAGCTTGGAGGGACAGGTCTATGGCTACACCTTC. As protein: CASSLEGQVYGYTF.

This sequence joins TRBV7-2 and TRBJ2-7; 8 nucleotides line up with TRBD2. The CDR3 covers 14 residues. The ends lost 5 bases at V and 2 bases at J; junction bases unmatched: 5. Germline V lookup: CDR1 SGHTA, CDR2 FQGNSA. CDR3 loop: CASSPTSGPYEQYF. Here the CDR3 DNA reads TGTGCCAGCAGCCCCACTAGCGGCCCCTACGAGCAGTACTTC.

The chain combines TRBV19 with TRBJ2-5; 9 nucleotides align to TRBD2. The length of the CDR3 is 15 residues. From germline, CDR1 is LNHDA and CDR2 SQIVND (reference sequence). V gave up 2 bases and J gave up 4 bases; unmatched junction bases: 5. In DNA, the CDR3 is TGTGCCAGTAGTATAAAGGCGGGGGGGAGAGAGACCCAGTACTTC. This sequence encodes CASSIKAGGRETQYF.

V and J are TRBV7-3 and TRBJ2-3; 9 bases align to TRBD2. The CDR3 has 15 residues. The germline gives CDR1 SGHTA, CDR2 FQGTGA. Trimming took 4 bases from V and 5 from J; bases not matched to a gene: 7. The CDR3 DNA reads TGTGCCAGCAGCTCGGGACTAGCTGGGGTAGATACGCAGTATTTT. Translation: CASSSGLAGVDTQYF.

This clone was found a few times. The chain couples TRBV4-2 to TRBJ2-3, with TRBD2 matching 14 bases. J was trimmed by 2 bases and V by 0 bases; bases with no gene match: 10. The germline V gene has CDR1 LGHNA and CDR2 YNFKEQ. This CDR3 comprises 20 residues. DNA for the CDR3: TGTGCCAGCAGCCAAGATCCCCTAAGGACTAGCGGGGGGACCACAGATACGCAGTATTTT. This gives the protein CASSQDPLRTSGGTTDTQYF.

The chain is built from TRBV19 and TRBJ1-2; no definite D call. Trimming took 7 bases from V and 1 from J, leaving 10 bases between them. Germline V CDR1 and CDR2: LNHDA, SQIVND (reference sequence). CDR3 size: 13 residues. The CDR3 protein is CASNHRVNYGYTF. For the CDR3, the DNA is TGTGCCAGTAACCACCGGGTTAACTATGGCTACACCTTC.

This chain joins TRBV2 and TRBJ2-3, with 8 bases matching TRBD1. The CDR3 is 15 residues long. With 4 bases clipped from V and 1 base from J, the junction kept 4 bases outside the gene matches. Germline CDR1 and CDR2: SNHLY and FYNNEI. CDR3 loop: CASSGQGLGTDTQYF. Written as DNA, the CDR3 is TGTGCCAGCAGTGGACAGGGGTTGGGCACAGATACGCAGTATTTT.

The chain employs TRBV27 and TRBJ2-3, with 11 bases that match TRBD2. CDR3 length: 15 amino acids. The germline CDR1 and CDR2 sequences are MNHEY and SMNVEV (reference sequence). V trimming: 4 bases; J trimming: 5 bases; junction bases outside the gene matches: 5. CDR3 amino acids: CASSWSSGGLDTQYF. In DNA form, the CDR3 reads TGTGCCAGCAGTTGGTCTAGCGGGGGGCTAGATACGCAGTATTTT.

The chain links TRBV5-6 to TRBJ2-2; no clear D. This CDR3 is built from 15 residues. The germline V and J ends were trimmed by 1 base and 0 bases, with 7 bases remaining between them. Germline-derived CDR1 and CDR2 are SGHDT and YYEEEE. The CDR3 reads CASSLPRTNTGELFF. In DNA form, the CDR3 reads TGTGCCAGCAGCTTGCCCAGAACGAACACCGGGGAGCTGTTTTTT.

The chain combines TRBV4-3 with TRBJ2-1; 12 bases are a match to TRBD2. Germline-derived CDR1 and CDR2 are LGHNA and YSLEER. Unmatched junction bases numbered 9, after V lost 4 bases and J lost 5 bases. CDR3 length equals 17 residues. Here the CDR3 DNA reads TGCGCCAGCAGCCCCGGACTAGCGGGGACGGGGGACAATGAGCAGTTCTTC. It specifies CASSPGLAGTGDNEQFF.

This clone showed up just a few times. V usage is TRBV5-1 and J usage is TRBJ1-5; TRBD1 might be the D (5 bases). V was pared by 1 base and J by 0 bases, with 8 bases between. CDR3 size: 15 residues. The germline V gene encodes CDR1 SGHRS and CDR2 YFSETQ. In DNA, the CDR3 is TGCGCCAGCAGCTTGAATGGGGCTAGCAATCAGCCCCAGCATTTT. Protein sequence: CASSLNGASNQPQHF.

This chain links TRBV3-1 (or the pseudogene TRBV3-2) with TRBJ2-5; possible D gene TRBD1, 5 bases. V lost 0 bases and J 5 bases, leaving 7 bases between the germline ends. Looked up from germline, CDR1 is LGHDT and CDR2 is YNNKEL (reference sequence). This CDR3 contains 13 residues. The CDR3 nucleotides are TGTGCCAGCAGCCAAGATTCAGGGGAGACCCAGTACTTC. Translated: CASSQDSGETQYF.

The chain carries TRBV6-5 and TRBJ2-2, with 9 bases matching TRBD1. This CDR3 region has 15 residues. J was trimmed by 4 bases and V by 2 bases; bases with no gene match: 2. From germline, CDR1 is MNHEY and CDR2 SVGAGI. The CDR3 coding sequence is TGTGCCAGCAGTTACGACAGGGGGGTCACCGGGGAGCTGTTTTTT. It specifies CASSYDRGVTGELFF.

The rearrangement links TRBV27 to TRBJ1-6; a possible D gene is TRBD1 (6 bases). From germline, CDR1 is MNHEY and CDR2 SMNVEV (reference sequence). Between the trimmed V and J ends, which lost 4 bases and 1 base, there was a span of 8 bases. This CDR3 has 15 amino acids. CDR3 sequence (DNA): TGTGCCAGCAGTTCTCAGGGGTCCTATAATTCACCCCTCCACTTT. Protein product: CASSSQGSYNSPLHF.